The text below deals with one T cell receptor beta chain. Per germline, CDR1 SNHLY and CDR2 FYNNEI. This CDR3 has 11 amino acids. V was pared by 7 bases and J by 4 bases, with 5 bases between. This specimen comes from a study of shared clonotypes between healthy human individuals. Per the authors' pipeline: ImmunoSEQ yielded junction-only sequences lacking quality scores, so filtering differed. Repertoires were generated with immunoSEQ multiplex PCR, while TCRdb's copy carries only in-frame clones and drops some. That table furnishes V, J and clone size, whereas the DNA furnished D and trimming. The sample consists of approximately 440,000 clones, roughly 80% of them appearing once.

The sequencing input was PBMCs. The TCR comes from a woman in her forties in good health. Some clones in this sample may be carry-over from other donors' samples. The rearrangement uses TRBV2 and TRBJ2-1; D is undetermined. Here the CDR3 reads CASTRYNEQFF. In nucleotides, the CDR3 is TGTGCCAGCACCCGTTACAATGAGCAGTTCTTC.